This T cell receptor beta chain originates from a study of PD-1 blockade in classical Hodgkin lymphoma. The sample's time point: newly diagnosed, previously untreated cHL patient sample. A comparison was provided by newly diagnosed, untreated classical Hodgkin lymphoma PBMCs. In regard to this clone: The antigen is not known.

Study results and caveats: As was reported, newly diagnosed patients showed lower baseline TCR diversity than healthy donors did. Although disease activity or prior therapy may be involved, causes of the repertoire differences remain undefined.

Profiling relied on immunoSEQ multiplex PCR, and the TCRdb table lists in-frame clones only, not all of them. The repertoire includes about 47,000 clones, approximately 91% of them detected once, and about 5.3% sits in the top ten. Germline lookup yields CDR1 ENHRY and CDR2 SYGVKD. V was trimmed by 2 bases and J by 4 bases, leaving 5 bases between them. CDR3 length: 12 residues. V is TRBV10-3 and J is TRBJ2-5; D gene ambiguous. The source of this sequence is a human donor with classical Hodgkin lymphoma. The sample comprised peripheral blood mononuclear cells (PBMCs). The DNA of the CDR3 is TGTGCCATCAGTGAGGCAAGAGAGACCCAGTACTTC. Translation: CAISEARETQYF.